This entry lists 15 T cell receptor beta chains sequenced from one sample in a study of blood T cell repertoires in COVID-19. Assay: immunoSEQ multiplex PCR; the TCRdb copy retains only in-frame clones and omits some. The sample lists roughly 120,000 clones, 65% to 90% occurring once. Sequenced sample: peripheral blood. These receptors originate from a woman of 80 years or more with active or convalescent COVID-19.

J is TRBJ1-6 and V is TRBV7-3; 7 bases agree with TRBD1. After removal of 5 bases from V and 12 bases from J, the junction contained 7 bases not matched to a gene. This CDR3 is 13 amino acids long. Germline CDR1 is SGHTA and CDR2 is FQGTGA. The CDR3 sequence: CASSLDRAQPLHF. The CDR3 DNA follows: TGTGCCAGCAGCCTCGACAGGGCCCAACCCCTCCACTTT.

The chain has TRBV28 and TRBJ1-6; 11 nucleotides match TRBD1. V shed 5 bases, J shed 10 bases, and the junction held 4 bases outside the gene matches. The germline V gene has CDR1 MDHEN and CDR2 SYDVKM. The CDR3 length is 14 residues. The DNA for the CDR3 is TGTGCCAGCAGTCGGACAGGGGGCGTGTCACCCCTCCACTTT. This encodes CASSRTGGVSPLHF.

The chain joins TRBV12-3 or TRBV12-4 to TRBJ2-7; D not certain. CDR3 length: 12 amino acids. Trimming took 6 bases from V and 5 from J, leaving 11 bases between them. The DNA for the CDR3 is TGTGCCAGCAGGTCACTGGAGAACGAGCAGTACTTC. This encodes CASRSLENEQYF.

The CDR3 sequence is CASSGGHNTEAFF. The CDR3 nucleotides read TGTGCCAGCAGCGGCGGACATAACACTGAAGCTTTCTTT. The rearrangement joins TRBV5-8 to TRBJ1-1; weak D call: TRBD1 (5 bases). The germline gives CDR1 SGHTS, CDR2 YDEGEE. V lost 4 bases and J lost 2, with 9 bases in between. This CDR3 is 13 amino acids long.

The chain has TRBV7-8 and TRBJ1-5, with D unresolved. The CDR3 sequence is 15 residues long. V lost 1 base and J lost 4, with 11 bases in between. Germline CDR1 SGHVS, CDR2 FQNEAQ. For the CDR3, the DNA is TGTGCCAGCAGCTTAGATCTAGGTGAGAATCAGCCCCAGCATTTT. Amino acids: CASSLDLGENQPQHF.

The CDR3 DNA reads TGTGCCAGCAGCTTTATCGGGGGGCTAACGGAAGCTTTCTTT. Its protein product is CASSFIGGLTEAFF. The chain has TRBV3-1 (or the pseudogene TRBV3-2) and TRBJ1-1; tentatively, D is TRBD1 (6 bases). V lost 5 bases, J lost 8 bases, and 18 bases lay in between. Germline-derived CDR1 and CDR2 are LGHDT and YNNKEL (reference sequence). CDR3 length equals 14 residues.

The V call is TRBV5-1, the J call TRBJ2-5; 9 nucleotides align to TRBD1. V gave up 4 bases and J gave up 3 bases; unmatched junction bases: 4. The V gene's germline CDR1 is SGHRS and CDR2 YFSETQ. The CDR3 runs to 14 residues. The CDR3 reads CASSDRGSKETQYF. The DNA of the CDR3 is TGCGCCAGCAGCGACAGGGGGTCCAAAGAGACCCAGTACTTC.

J is TRBJ1-4 and V is TRBV4-2; maybe TRBD1 (6 bases). Trimming cost V 1 base and J 4 bases, with 7 bases left between them. This CDR3 region has 14 residues. Germline V lookup: CDR1 LGHNA, CDR2 YNFKEQ. CDR3 sequence (DNA): TGTGCCAGCAGCCAAGGACAGGTTAATGAAAAACTGTTTTTT. It is translated as CASSQGQVNEKLFF.

This clone was observed a single time. The gene calls are TRBV30 and TRBJ2-7; weak D call: TRBD1 (6 bases). The germline V gene has CDR1 GTSNPN and CDR2 SVGIG (reference sequence). The V end lost 3 bases, the J end lost 6 bases, and 12 bases lay between the germline ends. This CDR3 has 12 amino acids. In DNA form, the CDR3 reads TGTGCCTGGAGGAAGACAGGTCGCGAGCAGTACTTC. Residues: CAWRKTGREQYF.

The chain employs TRBV5-1 and TRBJ2-1, with TRBD2 matching over 11 bases. This CDR3 comprises 16 residues. The germline V gene has CDR1 SGHRS and CDR2 YFSETQ. V was pared by 0 bases and J by 7 bases, with 6 bases of the junction left unmatched. DNA for the CDR3: TGCGCCAGCAGCTTGGTTAGCGGGAGGGCATGGAATGAGCAGTTCTTC. Translated, it gives CASSLVSGRAWNEQFF.

This CDR3 is CTSTVIREMRTGELFF. The CDR3 DNA reads TGCACCAGCACAGTGATCCGGGAGATGCGGACCGGGGAGCTGTTTTTT. The J gene is TRBJ2-2, the V gene TRBV1; TRBD2 was called by the table and not checked on the DNA. TRBV1 is shown as a pseudogene. The CDR3 spans 16 residues.

The V gene is TRBV18, the J gene TRBJ2-2, with D hard to call. Deletions cut 2 bases from V and 1 base from J, with 11 bases between. CDR1 KGHSH and CDR2 LQKENI come from the germline V gene. This CDR3 contains 16 residues. The DNA of the CDR3 is TGTGCCAGCTCACCAGGCAGGCAGGAGAACACCGGGGAGCTGTTTTTT. Its translation: CASSPGRQENTGELFF.

The chain is built from TRBV5-1 and TRBJ1-2, with TRBD1 matching over 9 bases. Unmatched junction bases numbered 8, after V lost 4 bases and J lost 4 bases. Germline V lookup: CDR1 SGHRS, CDR2 YFSETQ. CDR3 length: 15 residues. This CDR3 is CASSTGTGSFYGYTF. DNA of the CDR3: TGCGCCAGCAGCACAGGGACAGGGTCCTTCTATGGCTACACCTTC.

The count of this clone is one. The V gene is TRBV20-1, the J gene TRBJ1-1, with D perhaps matching TRBD1 (6 bases). The CDR3 runs to 15 residues. Germline lookup yields CDR1 DFQATT and CDR2 SNEGSKA (reference sequence). Between the trimmed V and J ends, which lost 3 bases and 3 bases, there was a span of 17 bases. This CDR3 is CSASWTATGYTEAFF. CDR3 in DNA: TGCAGTGCTAGTTGGACAGCGACTGGGTACACTGAAGCTTTCTTT.

The CDR3, as DNA: TGTGCCAGCAGTTACTCGAGGGCCGGGGAGCTGTTTTTT. Protein: CASSYSRAGELFF. The rearrangement links TRBV6-5 to TRBJ2-2; perhaps TRBD2 as D (5 bases). Germline CDR1 MNHEY, CDR2 SVGAGI. The length of the CDR3 is 13 residues. V was shortened by 0 bases and J by 6 bases, with 5 bases between the two germline ends.